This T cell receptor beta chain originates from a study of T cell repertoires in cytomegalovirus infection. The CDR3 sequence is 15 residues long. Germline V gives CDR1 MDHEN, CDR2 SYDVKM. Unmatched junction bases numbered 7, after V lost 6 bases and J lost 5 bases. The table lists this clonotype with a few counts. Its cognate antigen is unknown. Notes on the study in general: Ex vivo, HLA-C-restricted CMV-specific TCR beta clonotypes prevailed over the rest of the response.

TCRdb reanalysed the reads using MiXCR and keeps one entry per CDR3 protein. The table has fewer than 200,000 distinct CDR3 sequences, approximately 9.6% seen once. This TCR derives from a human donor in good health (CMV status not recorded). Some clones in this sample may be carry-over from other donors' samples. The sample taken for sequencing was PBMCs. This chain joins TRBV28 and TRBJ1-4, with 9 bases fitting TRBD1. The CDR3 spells CASSSNRGRNEKLFF. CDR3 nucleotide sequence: TGTGCCAGCAGCTCCAACAGGGGGCGGAATGAAAAACTGTTTTTT.